This T cell receptor (beta chain) is from a study of T cell responses to AZD1222 COVID-19 vaccine (dated by TCRdb to 2020 to 2022). A note on the overall study: AZD1222 recipients given second doses at about 4 weeks or at about 12 weeks were pooled, since spike-specific TCR depth and breadth were not found to differ between the two schedules. Trial participants were enrolled by age into 18-55, 56-69 and 70-plus year subgroups, with around 150, 28 and 57 TCR-sequenced participants respectively. A total of under 250 trial participants underwent TCR sequencing, of whom under 220 had received two doses of AZD1222 and around 26 had received two doses of the MenACWY control vaccine.

The sample's time point label, decoded: baseline before first vaccination. Vaccinee samples came from UK trials COV001 and COV002, including a single-blind randomized controlled phase 2/3 trial of AZD1222 (ChAdOx1 nCoV-19) in healthy adults. For TCRbeta chain sequencing, PBMC samples were collected from trial participants at day 0 and at day 28 after the second dose. What the study reported, not specific to this receptor: A significant rise in spike-specific TCR breadth and depth was observed after two AZD1222 doses relative to day 0 and relative to MenACWY recipients. Conclusions about previously exposed vaccinees were limited because only a handful of AZD1222 recipients were SARS-CoV-2 seropositive at baseline. In the small 56-69-year group, the increase in depth fell short of significance, most likely because of low power. No day 14 peak-response samples were available, so repertoires were characterized only after the peak T cell response. Vaccine-associated CD4 TCRs spanned the whole spike protein, with dominant responses in regions 160-218 and 743-854. Epitopes outside the regions mutated in the B.1.351 and B.1.1.7 variants were reportedly recognized by nearly half of the unique spike-specific TCRs. Participants were mostly white British and included more females than males, and it was suggested by the authors that clonal diversity may have been underestimated.

The CDR3 regions of human TCRbeta chains were subjected to immunosequencing. The study's own analysis went as follows. TCRs in the repertoires were matched against a reference library of SARS-CoV-2-specific TCRs that had been generated with the MIRA antigen-specificity platform. Breadth meant the fraction of unique TCRs that were SARS-CoV-2-associated, whereas depth meant the fraction of total T cells that were SARS-CoV-2-associated. Each spike-specific TCR was assigned to its reactive spike region and to a CD4 or CD8 class using the MIRA data. Log10-transformed breadth and depth values were compared by one-way ANOVA with Sidak's multiple comparisons tests. TCRdb's version of the immuneACCESS table is confined to in-frame rearrangements and falls short of the full clone set. An unresolved V gene accounts for under half of the shortfall where checked; the remainder is of unknown origin. From that table come the V and J calls and clone size; the DNA was used to work out D and trimming. This sample holds about 140,000 clones; around 90% were observed only once. 5% to 6.5% of the sample is taken by the ten largest.

This clone was seen a few times. This clone's antigen is unknown. The input lacks base qualities; no much larger clone sits a single base away. From its cysteine to its phenylalanine, the CDR3 spans 13 amino acids. The kept DNA is CDR3 alone, 39 bases in frame from the first base. CDR1 and CDR2 are drawn from the germline V gene (reference sequence): LNHDA, SQIVND. Trimming removed 6 bases from V and 4 bases from J, leaving 12 bases between the germline ends. The chain joins TRBV19 to TRBJ1-2; no D gene can be assigned with confidence. This TCR came from an adult in good health. The sequencing here drew on peripheral blood, taken on day 0 of AZD1222 vaccination. The nucleotide sequence reads as follows: TGTGCCAGTAGCCTTTATGACGGCTATGGCTACACCTTC. It specifies CASSLYDGYGYTF.